These T cell receptor beta chains were read from a single sample in a study of glioma-infiltrating T cells. TCRdb independently ran MiXCR on the multiplex PCR reads; one entry per CDR3 protein. The sample carries tens of thousands of distinct CDR3 sequences, 20% to 25% recorded once. The sequenced sample consisted of glioma tissue, nonneoplastic brain tissue, or PBMCs (not recorded which). These receptor sequences come from a human donor with low-grade glioma or glioblastoma, undergoing nonglioma brain surgery, or in good health (not recorded which). CDR3s include the opening cysteine and the closing phenylalanine or tryptophan. Each record gives: clone size, V gene, D gene, J gene, CDR3 DNA, CDR3 protein. A D gene is named only where the DNA matches it firmly. Part of the rows lack a size; the others show once, few, many or a class for expanded clones.

few,TRBV10-1,TRBD1,TRBJ2-1,TGCGCCAGCAGTTCCCAGGGGGCGCTGGGCAATGGGCAGTTCTTC,CASSSQGALGNGQFF
many,TRBV7-9,.,TRBJ2-1,TGTGCCAGCAGCTTAACAGGCCCCAATGAGCAGTTCTTC,CASSLTGPNEQFF
.,TRBV4-1,TRBD1,TRBJ1-5,TGCGCCAGCAGCCAAGCCGAGACAGGGACCTTTAGAAATCAGCCCCAGCATTTT,CASSQAETGTFRNQPQHF
few,TRBV7-6,TRBD2,TRBJ2-3,TGTGCCAGCAGCCACAGCGGGGGGGTGGGTACGCAGTATTTT,CASSHSGGVGTQYF
.,TRBV7-9,.,TRBJ2-5,TGTGCCAGCAGAATCTCCACCGAGACCCAGTACTTC,CASRISTETQYF
many,TRBV3-1,TRBD1,TRBJ2-1,TGTGCCAGCAGCCCCACAGGGGGTGGGCAGTTCTTC,CASSPTGGGQFF
many,TRBV6-1,.,TRBJ1-6,TGTGCCAGCAGTTTGAGCAACAATTCACCCCTCCACTTT,CASSLSNNSPLHF
many,TRBV27,TRBD1,TRBJ2-4,TGTGCCAGCAGTTTAACCCCGGGACAGGGGGCGCGGGGGAACATTCAGTACTTC,CASSLTPGQGARGNIQYF
.,TRBV27,.,TRBJ1-3,TGTGCCAGCAGTGGGGGAATCCCGGGCCCAGGAAACAACATATATTTT,CASSGGIPGPGNNIYF
many,TRBV18,.,TRBJ2-5,TGTGCCAGCTCCCTCAGGGATTCCCAAGAGACCCAGTACTTC,CASSLRDSQETQYF
many,TRBV7-9,.,TRBJ1-1,TGTGCCAGCAGCTTAGTTGAGGGTTTAACTGAAGCTTTCTTT,CASSLVEGLTEAFF
many,TRBV28,.,TRBJ2-5,TGTGCCAGCAGTACCCTGAAAGGGGACACCAGGATGAAAAAAGAGACCCAGTACTTC,CASSTLKGDTRMKKETQYF
many,TRBV19,.,TRBJ2-5,TGTGCCAGTAGTAGGTGGCCTAGACAAGAGACCCAGTACTTC,CASSRWPRQETQYF
.,TRBV19,TRBD1,TRBJ1-2,TGTGCCAGTAGTATAGCGACAGGGAGTTATGGCCACACCTTC,CASSIATGSYGHTF
many,TRBV5-1,TRBD1,TRBJ1-1,TGCGCCAGCAGTTTCTCAGGGGGCACTGAAGCTTTCTTT,CASSFSGGTEAFF
.,TRBV2,TRBD1,TRBJ1-1,TGTGCCACCAACCGGGACAGGGGGCGGACTGAAGCTTTCTTT,CATNRDRGRTEAFF
many,TRBV2,.,TRBJ2-7,TGTGCCAGCAGCCACTACGAGCAGTACTTC,CASSHYEQYF
many,TRBV2,TRBD1,TRBJ1-1,TGTGCCAGCAGGGCAGGGGGCACTGAAGCTTTCTTT,CASRAGGTEAFF
.,TRBV12-3/TRBV12-4,TRBD2,TRBJ2-5,TGTGCCAGCAGTTTACCTAGCGGGAGAAAGGAGACCCAGTACTTC,CASSLPSGRKETQYF
many,TRBV7-9,TRBD1,TRBJ1-2,TGTGCCAGCAGCCCCCGGGACAGTTATGGCTACACCTTC,CASSPRDSYGYTF
many,TRBV3-1,.,TRBJ1-1,TGTGCCAGCAGCCAAGATAGGCAGGGTGAAGCTTTCTTT,CASSQDRQGEAFF
many,TRBV20-1,TRBD2,TRBJ2-1,TGCAGTGCTACGCTAGCGGGAGGGTACAACTACAATGAGCAGTTCTTC,CSATLAGGYNYNEQFF
.,TRBV29-1,TRBD1,TRBJ1-1,TGCAGCGTTGAGCGACAGGGGGCCCTGATGAACACTGAAGCTTTCTTT,CSVERQGALMNTEAFF
many,TRBV6-1,.,TRBJ1-1,TGTGCCAGCAGTGAAAGGTATTTGGGGCATGGTGTCGCTTTCTTT,CASSERYLGHGVAFF
many,TRBV6-6,TRBD1,TRBJ2-2,TGTGCCAGCAGTTACCGCTGGGGACAGGGCGCCGGGGAGCTGTTTTTT,CASSYRWGQGAGELFF
.,TRBV29-1,.,TRBJ1-1,TGCAGCGTGATACCCGGTTCGGCCGTTATTGAAGCTTTCTTT,CSVIPGSAVIEAFF
.,TRBV11-1,.,TRBJ2-6,TGTGCCAGCAGCTTATCTCCGGGACTTGTGAGCTCTGGGGCCAACGTCCTGACTTTC,CASSLSPGLVSSGANVLTF
many,TRBV20-1,.,TRBJ1-1,TGCAGTGCTAGAGATCGTGGGGGAAGGGGCACTGAAGCTTTCTTT,CSARDRGGRGTEAFF
many,TRBV6-1,.,TRBJ2-6,TGTGCCAGCAGTTTAGCAGGGATGAGCTCTGGGGCCAACGTCCTGACTTTC,CASSLAGMSSGANVLTF
many,TRBV10-1,.,TRBJ1-6,TGCGCCAGCAGTAGCCAGCAGAATTCACCCCTCCACTTT,CASSSQQNSPLHF
many,TRBV10-2,TRBD1,TRBJ1-1,TGCGCCAGCCGGGACAGGAACACTGAAGCTTTCTTT,CASRDRNTEAFF
many,TRBV10-2,.,TRBJ2-1,TGCGCCAGCAAAATGGACTTGAGCTCCTACAATGAGCAGTTCTTC,CASKMDLSSYNEQFF
.,TRBV3-1,.,TRBJ2-5,TGTGCCATCAGCCACATCAGCCCAGCAGGGGAGGAGGAGACCCAGTACTTC,CAISHISPAGEEETQYF
few,TRBV19,.,TRBJ2-2,TGTGCCAGTAGTCTTGCCGGGACTTATAACACCGGGGAGCTGTTTTTT,CASSLAGTYNTGELFF
.,TRBV20-1,.,TRBJ2-7,TGCAGTACCACTTACTACCTGTCGAGCTCCCCAGCCGAGCAGTACTTC,CSTTYYLSSSPAEQYF
many,TRBV3-1,.,TRBJ1-1,TGTGCCAGCAGCTCAACTCAGGGGAGGACTGAAGCTTTCTTT,CASSSTQGRTEAFF
many,TRBV20-1,.,TRBJ1-5,TGCAGTGCTAGAGTATCAGAGGACAATCAGCCCCAGCATTTT,CSARVSEDNQPQHF
many,TRBV6-1,TRBD1,TRBJ1-1,TGTGCCAGCAGAGATACAAACAGGGGGCTTGCGACTTTCTTT,CASRDTNRGLATFF
many,TRBV7-8,.,TRBJ2-3,TGTGCCAGCAGCTTAGGGGGGCCGCTATCGGATACGCAGTATTTT,CASSLGGPLSDTQYF
.,TRBV12-3/TRBV12-4,TRBD2,TRBJ2-6,TGTGCCAGCAGTCCGACGGGGGGAACCGGGGCCAACGTCCTGACTTTC,CASSPTGGTGANVLTF
many,TRBV27,.,TRBJ2-1,TGTGCCAGCAGTTTCCAGGGTGTCAGCTCCTACAATGAGCAGTTCTTC,CASSFQGVSSYNEQFF
few,TRBV5-5,.,TRBJ1-4,TGTGCCAGCAGCTGGGGCAGGACCCCAACTAATGAAAAACTGTTTTTT,CASSWGRTPTNEKLFF
many,TRBV18,.,TRBJ2-5,TGTGCCAGCAGTGCCCAAGAGACCCAGTACTTC,CASSAQETQYF
many,TRBV28,.,TRBJ2-3,TGTGCCAGCAGACTAATGAGGACTTCTGGCACAGATACGCAGTATTTT,CASRLMRTSGTDTQYF
.,TRBV5-6,.,TRBJ1-2,TGTGCCAGCAGCTCGCCGACTCCCAGAGCTAACTATGGCTACACCTTC,CASSSPTPRANYGYTF
medium-sized,TRBV6-1,.,TRBJ1-1,TGTGCCAGCAGCCTCGACAGACTGAACACTGAAGCTTTCTTT,CASSLDRLNTEAFF
many,TRBV18,TRBD1,TRBJ2-7,TGTGCCAGCTCACCAGGGAGTTGGGACAGGACCTCCTACGAGCAGTACTTC,CASSPGSWDRTSYEQYF
many,TRBV2,.,TRBJ1-5,TGTGCCAGCAGTCTTAATACAGTAGCCAATCAGCCCCAGCATTTT,CASSLNTVANQPQHF
many,TRBV6-1,TRBD1,TRBJ2-1,TGTGCCAGCAGTGACAGGGGGACGGTCGATGAGCAGTTCTTC,CASSDRGTVDEQFF
medium-sized,TRBV20-1,.,TRBJ1-2,TGCAGTGCTAGTTTTGGCTACACCTTC,CSASFGYTF